This T cell receptor beta chain was observed in a study of glioma-infiltrating T cells. The length of the CDR3 is 11 amino acids, counting both ends. Germline V gene sequence: CDR1 MNHNS, CDR2 SASEGT. A note on this clonotype: Its antigen remains unidentified. This could be a read error, since a much larger clone is one nucleotide away. Because the CDR3 is missing its conserved closing phenylalanine or tryptophan, this is likely a read error. No DNA is shown, since the ends of the CDR3 on it are uncertain; the CDR3 is the one TCRdb lists.

TCR alpha and beta CDR3 regions were amplified from RNA using iRepertoire nested multiplex PCR. Input was about 95-400 ng of tissue mRNA or PBMC total RNA. Each CDR3 protein is one row after TCRdb ran MiXCR on the multiplex PCR reads. Altogether more than 110,000 distinct CDR3 sequences are present, about 39% being singletons, with the ten largest covering around 18%. Findings and limits, study-wide: CDR3 overlap between tissue and blood was very small. Non-neoplastic patients had below-expected tissue-blood divergence, while all gliomas exceeded expectation.

This chain links TRBV6-1 with TRBJ2-1; whether TRBD2, the table's D call, matches the DNA was not checked. The sequencing input was glioma tissue, nonneoplastic brain tissue, or PBMCs (not recorded which). The clonotype comes from a human donor with low-grade glioma or glioblastoma, undergoing nonglioma brain surgery, or in good health (not recorded which). CDR3 sequence reads: CASSRTGPPLL.